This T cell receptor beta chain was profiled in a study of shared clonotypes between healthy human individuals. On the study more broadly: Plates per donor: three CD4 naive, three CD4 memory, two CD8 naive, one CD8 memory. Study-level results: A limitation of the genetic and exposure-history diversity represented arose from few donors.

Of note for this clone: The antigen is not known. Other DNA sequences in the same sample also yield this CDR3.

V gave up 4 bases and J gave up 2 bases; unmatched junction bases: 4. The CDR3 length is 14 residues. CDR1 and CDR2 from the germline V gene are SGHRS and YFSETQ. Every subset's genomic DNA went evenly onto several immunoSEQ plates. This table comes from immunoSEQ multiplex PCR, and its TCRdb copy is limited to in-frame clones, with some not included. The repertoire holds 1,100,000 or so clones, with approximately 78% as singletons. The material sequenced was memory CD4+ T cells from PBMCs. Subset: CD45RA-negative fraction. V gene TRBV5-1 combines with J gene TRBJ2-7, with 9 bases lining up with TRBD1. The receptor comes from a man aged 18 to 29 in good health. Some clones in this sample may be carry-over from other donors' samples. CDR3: CASSPGTGTYEQYF. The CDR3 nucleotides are TGCGCCAGCAGCCCCGGGACAGGGACCTACGAGCAGTACTTC. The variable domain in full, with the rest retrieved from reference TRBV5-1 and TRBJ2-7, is KAGVTQTPRYLIKTRGQQVTLSCSPISGHRSVSWYQQTPGQGLQFLFEYFSETQRNKGNFPGRFSGRQFSNSRSEMNVSTLELGDSALYLCASSPGTGTYEQYFGPGTRLTVT.